These 5 T cell receptor beta chains came from one sample sequenced in a study of shared clonotypes between healthy human individuals. Libraries were prepared by immunoSEQ multiplex PCR; TCRdb keeps only in-frame clonotypes and omits some of them. This table holds about 2.4 million clones, around nine tenths found once. The material sequenced was naive CD4+ T cells sorted from blood. Subset defined: CD45RA+ positively selected. These receptors were collected from a man in his late teens or twenties in good health.

The chain is built from TRBV5-5 and TRBJ2-7; D perhaps matches TRBD1 (5 bases). The CDR3 loop spans 15 amino acids. The germline V gene encodes CDR1 SGHKS and CDR2 YYEKEE (reference sequence). Trimming took 2 bases from V and 4 from J, leaving 16 bases between them. The CDR3 DNA follows: TGTGCCAGCAGCTTCACCCAATTGGGGCAGTACGAGCAGTACTTC. Translating it yields CASSFTQLGQYEQYF.

This chain joins TRBV15 and TRBJ2-1; TRBD1 matches at 8 bases. J gave up 7 bases and V 1 base, and 9 bases lay outside the gene matches. This CDR3 contains 16 residues. Germline lookup yields CDR1 LNHNV and CDR2 YYDKDF (reference sequence). CDR3 sequence reads: CATSRVGDRGWNEQFF. CDR3 in DNA: TGTGCCACCAGCAGAGTGGGAGACAGGGGTTGGAATGAGCAGTTCTTC.

The CDR3 DNA follows: TGTGCCAGCAGCTTTGGGACAGACTCCTACGAGCAGTACTTC. Its translation is CASSFGTDSYEQYF. This chain uses TRBV7-8 with TRBJ2-7; TRBD1 aligns across 7 bases. Germline V gene sequence: CDR1 SGHVS, CDR2 FQNEAQ. The CDR3 loop spans 14 amino acids. V shed 3 bases and J 0 bases; nucleotides not matched to a gene: 2. The full variable domain, rest sourced from reference TRBV7-8 and TRBJ2-7, is GAGVSQSPRYKVAKRGQDVALRCDPISGHVSLFWYQQALGQGPEFLTYFQNEAQLDKSGLPSDRFFAERPEGSVSTLKIQRTQQEDSAVYLCASSFGTDSYEQYFGPGTRLTVT.

V usage is TRBV5-1 and J usage is TRBJ1-6; the D is unclear. CDR3 length: 18 residues. V lost 0 bases, J lost 0 bases, and 13 bases lay in between. Germline V gives CDR1 SGHRS, CDR2 YFSETQ. CDR3 region: CASSLAFTESSYNSPLHF. CDR3 bases: TGCGCCAGCAGCTTGGCCTTTACAGAAAGCTCCTATAATTCACCCCTCCACTTT.

The rearrangement joins TRBV6-6 to TRBJ1-5, with D perhaps matching TRBD1 (5 bases). With 6 bases removed from V and 4 bases from J, the gap between germline ends came to 13 bases. From germline, CDR1 is MNHNY and CDR2 SVGAGI (reference sequence). The CDR3 is 14 amino acids. Here the CDR3 DNA reads TGTGCCAGCAGCCCCGCGGGGGTTAATCAGCCCCAGCATTTT. Protein sequence: CASSPAGVNQPQHF.